What follows are 18 T cell receptor beta chains derived from one specimen sequenced in a study of shared clonotypes between healthy human individuals. Clones were read by immunoSEQ multiplex PCR, and TCRdb kept only the in-frame ones, dropping some. The table has roughly 700,000 clones, around 90% seen once. The sequenced sample consisted of memory CD8+ T cells from PBMCs. The subset denotes: CD45RO+ cells pooled with CCR7-negative TemRA cells. These receptors were collected from a man between 18 and 29 years old in good health. Some clones in this sample may be carry-over from other donors' samples.

A remark on this clone: Other DNA sequences of this sample code for an identical CDR3. The chain is built from TRBV28 and TRBJ2-1, with TRBD2 identical over 14 bases. The CDR3 is 15 residues long. Per germline, CDR1 MDHEN and CDR2 SYDVKM. Trimming removed 1 base from V and 8 bases from J; junction bases left unmatched: 1. Here the CDR3 DNA reads TGTGCCAGCAGTTTATCGGGACTAGCGGGAGATGAGCAGTTCTTC. Its protein is CASSLSGLAGDEQFF.

This chain links TRBV5-1 with TRBJ2-7; 12 bases agree with TRBD2. The V and J ends lost 0 bases and 6 bases, in that order; junction bases with no gene match: 13. The CDR3 is 18 residues long. Germline V CDR1 and CDR2: SGHRS, YFSETQ. In DNA form, the CDR3 reads TGCGCCAGCAGCTTGGCGGTGCTAGCGGGAGGGCCTGGTAGCGAGCAGTACTTC. This translates into CASSLAVLAGGPGSEQYF.

CDR3 DNA sequence: TGTGCCAGCAGCTTACAGCGGGCAGATACGCAGTATTTT. Translated, it gives CASSLQRADTQYF. This chain uses TRBV7-6 with TRBJ2-3; weak D call: TRBD2 (6 bases). From germline, CDR1 is SGHVS and CDR2 FNYEAQ. Between the trimmed V and J ends, which lost 2 bases and 4 bases, there was a span of 7 bases. This CDR3 contains 13 residues. Based on the CDR3 plus reference TRBV7-6 and TRBJ2-3, the full variable domain is GAGVSQSPRYKVTKRGQDVALRCDPISGHVSLYWYRQALGQGPEFLTYFNYEAQQDKSGLPNDRFSAERPEGSISTLTIQRTEQRDSAMYRCASSLQRADTQYFGPGTRLTVL.

The chain combines TRBV5-1 with TRBJ2-2; TRBD1 aligns across 9 bases. This CDR3 has 16 residues. J was trimmed by 7 bases and V by 4 bases; bases with no gene match: 11. Germline lookup yields CDR1 SGHRS and CDR2 YFSETQ. The CDR3 loop is CASSPDRGSVDGELFF. The DNA of the CDR3 is TGCGCCAGCAGCCCGGACAGGGGATCGGTTGACGGGGAGCTGTTTTTT.

V gene TRBV27 combines with J gene TRBJ2-7; 7 bases match TRBD2. Germline CDR1 is MNHEY and CDR2 is SMNVEV (reference sequence). The V gene end was trimmed by 6 bases and the J gene end by 0 bases; junction bases not matched to a gene: 14. This CDR3 comprises 17 residues. The CDR3 sequence is CASSGSTTSDSSYEQYF. The CDR3, as DNA: TGTGCCAGCAGCGGATCGACAACTAGCGATAGCTCCTACGAGCAGTACTTC.

This rearrangement joins TRBV27 to TRBJ1-2; D possibly corresponds to TRBD1 (6 bases). The length of the CDR3 is 16 residues. Per germline, CDR1 MNHEY and CDR2 SMNVEV (reference sequence). Trimming cost V 0 bases and J 3 bases, with 14 bases left between them. Written as DNA, the CDR3 is TGTGCCAGCAGTTTATCGAAGGGGGAAGAGGACTATGGCTACACCTTC. This encodes CASSLSKGEEDYGYTF.

The rearrangement uses TRBV4-1 and TRBJ2-1; D gene ambiguous. V was pared by 3 bases and J by 5 bases, with 5 bases between. Germline V CDR1 and CDR2: MGHRA, YSYEKL. The CDR3 consists of 12 residues. The CDR3 region has the DNA TGCGCCAGCAGCCACATAAACAATGAGCAGTTCTTC. It translates to CASSHINNEQFF.

The rearrangement uses TRBV7-9 and TRBJ2-1, with a possible D match to TRBD2 (6 bases). V lost 1 base to trimming and J lost 4 bases, with 11 bases between them. Germline loops: CDR1 SEHNR, CDR2 FQNEAQ (reference sequence). The length of the CDR3 is 15 residues. The DNA of the CDR3 is TGTGCCAGCAGCTTAGGGGACTCATGGTACAATGAGCAGTTCTTC. Its translation is CASSLGDSWYNEQFF.

The rearrangement uses TRBV6-5 and TRBJ1-3; TRBD1 is a possible D gene (5 bases). Germline V CDR1 and CDR2: MNHEY, SVGAGI. Trimming cost V 6 bases and J 2 bases, with 14 bases left between them. This CDR3 is built from 15 residues. The CDR3, as DNA: TGTGCCAGCAGACCTGATGGGGGAACTGGAAACACCATATATTTT. This codes for CASRPDGGTGNTIYF.

The chain employs TRBV7-9 and TRBJ1-2; D is perhaps TRBD1 (5 bases). This CDR3 is built from 15 residues. Germline V lookup: CDR1 SEHNR, CDR2 FQNEAQ (reference sequence). V was pared by 8 bases and J by 6 bases, with 22 bases between. CDR3 sequence reads: CASESSGRTQDGYTF. In DNA, the CDR3 is TGTGCCAGCGAAAGCTCGGGCAGGACACAGGATGGCTACACCTTC.

For the CDR3, the DNA is TGTGCCAGCTTTACAGGGGGCTTTGACGAGCAGTACTTC. Translating gives CASFTGGFDEQYF. This chain connects TRBV27 to TRBJ2-5; 9 bases line up with TRBD1. Gene TRBJ2-7 matches the end of the DNA better, so the J call may be wrong. CDR1 is MNHEY, CDR2 SMNVEV, per germline (reference sequence). The CDR3 has 13 residues.

The chain couples TRBV28 to TRBJ2-1, with TRBD2 identical over 9 bases. Germline CDR1 is MDHEN and CDR2 is SYDVKM. V gave up 1 base and J gave up 6 bases; unmatched junction bases: 25. The CDR3 runs 22 residues. The CDR3 nucleotides are TGTGCCAGCAGTTTATTGATTATGGGGGCGGGAGGGCGAAAGGGTTTTTCCAATGAGCAGTTCTTC. It is translated as CASSLLIMGAGGRKGFSNEQFF. The full variable domain, in which reference TRBV28 and TRBJ2-1 provide the parts outside the CDR3, is DVKVTQSSRYLVKRTGEKVFLECVQDMDHENMFWYRQDPGLGLRLIYFSYDVKMKEKGDIPEGYSVSREKKERFSLILESASTNQTSMYLCASSLLIMGAGGRKGFSNEQFFGPGTRLTVL.

In this sample, this clone turned up once. The genes are TRBV2 and TRBJ1-2; D not resolved. The CDR3 extends over 15 amino acids. V lost 3 bases, J lost 2 bases, and 13 bases lay in between. The V gene's germline CDR1 is SNHLY and CDR2 FYNNEI. The DNA for the CDR3 is TGTGCCAGCAGTGACCTACTTCGGGCAAACTATGGCTACACCTTC. Encoded protein: CASSDLLRANYGYTF. The full variable domain, completed using reference TRBV2 and TRBJ1-2, is EPEVTQTPSHQVTQMGQEVILRCVPISNHLYFYWYRQILGQKVEFLVSFYNNEISEKSEIFDDQFSVERPDGSNFTLKIRSTKLEDSAMYFCASSDLLRANYGYTFGSGTRLTVV.

This clone was seen a single time. Other DNA sequences in the sample encode the same CDR3. The rearrangement uses TRBV27 and TRBJ1-5, with unresolved D. CDR1 MNHEY and CDR2 SMNVEV come from the germline V gene (reference sequence). V gave up 2 bases and J gave up 4 bases, with 6 bases separating them. The CDR3 is made up of 13 amino acids. The CDR3 nucleotides are TGTGCCAGCAGTTTACAGGCTAATCAGCCCCAGCATTTT. This encodes CASSLQANQPQHF.

The chain joins TRBV27 to TRBJ2-5; D possibly corresponds to TRBD2 (6 bases). Deletions cut 5 bases from V and 4 bases from J, with 23 bases between. CDR1 and CDR2 from the germline V gene are MNHEY and SMNVEV (reference sequence). The CDR3 is 17 residues long. The CDR3 loop reads CASSASLGDWGGETQYF. The CDR3 nucleotides read TGTGCCAGCAGTGCCTCACTGGGGGATTGGGGAGGAGAGACCCAGTACTTC.

The chain joins TRBV28 to TRBJ2-7; 11 nucleotides align to TRBD2. CDR3 length: 16 amino acids. Germline-derived CDR1 and CDR2 are MDHEN and SYDVKM. J lost 0 bases, V lost 6 bases, and 7 bases had no gene match. CDR3 sequence reads: CASRSLAGVNSYEQYF. CDR3 sequence (DNA): TGTGCCAGCAGGTCACTAGCGGGAGTGAACTCCTACGAGCAGTACTTC.

Comments on this clone: Other DNA sequences in the sample encode the same CDR3. The gene calls are TRBV7-8 and TRBJ2-7; no definite D call. Trimming stripped 0 bases from V and 3 bases from J, with 6 bases between. Germline CDR1 and CDR2: SGHVS and FQNEAQ. The CDR3 sequence is 13 residues long. Here the CDR3 DNA reads TGTGCCAGCAGCTTAGCAAGACTCTACGAGCAGTACTTC. The encoded protein is CASSLARLYEQYF.

This sequence joins TRBV28 and TRBJ2-7, with TRBD2 matching 9 bases. This CDR3 comprises 15 residues. With 5 bases clipped from V and 3 bases from J, the junction kept 8 bases outside the gene matches. Germline V lookup: CDR1 MDHEN, CDR2 SYDVKM. The CDR3 loop reads CASSPNSGSLYEQYF. CDR3 DNA sequence: TGTGCCAGCAGTCCTAATAGCGGGAGTCTCTACGAGCAGTACTTC.